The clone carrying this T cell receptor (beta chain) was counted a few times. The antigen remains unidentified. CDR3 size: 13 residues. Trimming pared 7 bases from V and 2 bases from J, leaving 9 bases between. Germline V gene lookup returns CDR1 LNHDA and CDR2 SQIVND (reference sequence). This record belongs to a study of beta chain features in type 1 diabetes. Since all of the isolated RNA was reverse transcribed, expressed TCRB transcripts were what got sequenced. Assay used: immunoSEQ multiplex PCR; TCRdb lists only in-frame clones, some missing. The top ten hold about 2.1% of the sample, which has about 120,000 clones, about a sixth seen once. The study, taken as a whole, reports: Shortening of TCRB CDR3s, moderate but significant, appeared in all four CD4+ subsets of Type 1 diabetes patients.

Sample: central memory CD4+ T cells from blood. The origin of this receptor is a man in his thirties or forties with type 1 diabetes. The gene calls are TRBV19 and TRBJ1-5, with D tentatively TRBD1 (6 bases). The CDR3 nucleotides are TGTGCCAGTACCCGACAGGGCAATCAGCCCCAGCATTTT. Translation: CASTRQGNQPQHF.